This passage covers 32 T cell receptor beta chains from one sample sequenced in a study of OX40 agonist ivuxolimab in advanced cancers. The protocol was immunoSEQ multiplex PCR, while the TCRdb copy is restricted to in-frame clones and leaves out a portion. The sample has approximately 60,000 clones; roughly 82% are singletons. Here the sequenced sample was CD4+ or CD8+ T cells sorted from blood, taken in a trial of the OX40 agonist ivuxolimab. The receptors originated from an adult with an advanced solid tumor such as melanoma, head and neck, liver or kidney cancer.

This clone was counted a single time. The gene calls are TRBV28 and TRBJ2-4; TRBD2 matches at 13 bases. V shed 3 bases, J shed 0 bases, and the junction held 11 bases outside the gene matches. Germline values: CDR1 MDHEN, CDR2 SYDVKM. The CDR3 covers 20 residues. The CDR3 loop is CASSFTFGTSGKQAKNIQYF. CDR3 sequence (DNA): TGTGCCAGCAGTTTCACTTTTGGGACTAGCGGGAAGCAAGCCAAAAACATTCAGTACTTC. The complete variable domain, with remaining parts taken from reference TRBV28 and TRBJ2-4, reads DVKVTQSSRYLVKRTGEKVFLECVQDMDHENMFWYRQDPGLGLRLIYFSYDVKMKEKGDIPEGYSVSREKKERFSLILESASTNQTSMYLCASSFTFGTSGKQAKNIQYFGAGTRLSVL.

The chain links TRBV6-6 to TRBJ2-5; 8 nucleotides align to TRBD2. This CDR3 is 16 amino acids long. V was clipped by 2 bases and J by 4 bases; unmatched bases: 9. Germline lookup yields CDR1 MNHNY and CDR2 SVGAGI (reference sequence). CDR3 bases: TGTGCCAGCAGTTACCCAGGAGCGGGAGAGGGAGAGACCCAGTACTTC. The encoded protein is CASSYPGAGEGETQYF.

The chain is built from TRBV4-2 and TRBJ2-7; a possible D gene is TRBD1 (6 bases). With 2 bases removed from V and 6 bases from J, the gap between germline ends came to 11 bases. CDR1 is LGHNA, CDR2 YNFKEQ, per germline. This CDR3 comprises 13 residues. As DNA, the CDR3 is TGTGCCAGCAGCCAAAAAGGGGGATTCGAGCAGTACTTC. It encodes CASSQKGGFEQYF.

This clone has a handful of counts. The genes are TRBV15 and TRBJ2-7, with D possibly TRBD1 on 6 matching bases. CDR1 and CDR2 from the germline V gene are LNHNV and YYDKDF (reference sequence). This CDR3 region has 15 residues. Trimming cost V 3 bases and J 0 bases, with 12 bases left between them. CDR3 sequence reads: CATSRTGPTSYEQYF. The CDR3 DNA reads TGTGCCACCAGCAGGACAGGTCCTACCTCCTACGAGCAGTACTTC. Full variable domain (remainder filled in from reference TRBV15 and TRBJ2-7): DAMVIQNPRYQVTQFGKPVTLSCSQTLNHNVMYWYQQKSSQAPKLLFHYYDKDFNNEADTPDNFQSRRPNTSFCFLDIRSPGLGDTAMYLCATSRTGPTSYEQYFGPGTRLTVT.

The chain joins TRBV5-5 to TRBJ1-2; tentative D call: TRBD1 (6 bases). Germline lookup yields CDR1 SGHKS and CDR2 YYEKEE (reference sequence). CDR3 size: 15 residues. Between the trimmed V and J ends, which lost 0 bases and 4 bases, there was a span of 13 bases. CDR3 bases: TGTGCCAGCAGCTTGGGACAGGCGGGGGGCTATGGCTACACCTTC. Amino acids: CASSLGQAGGYGYTF.

The J gene is TRBJ2-7, the V gene TRBV7-9; a weak D match, TRBD1 (6 bases). Germline V gene sequence: CDR1 SEHNR, CDR2 FQNEAQ (reference sequence). This CDR3 has 14 residues. Trimming pared 6 bases from V and 4 bases from J, leaving 16 bases between. Written as DNA, the CDR3 is TGTGCCAGCAGTAGATCAGGCCAGGGGTACGAGCAGTACTTC. Translating it yields CASSRSGQGYEQYF.

The chain employs TRBV11-1 and TRBJ2-1; weak D call: TRBD1 (5 bases). The CDR3 is 16 residues long. Germline CDR1 reads SGHAT; CDR2 reads FQDESV (reference sequence). V gave up 0 bases and J gave up 0 bases, with 9 bases separating them. This CDR3 reads CASSLATVSSYNEQFF. The CDR3 DNA reads as TGTGCCAGCAGCTTAGCGACAGTTAGCTCCTACAATGAGCAGTTCTTC.

The rearrangement uses TRBV13 and TRBJ2-3; 8 bases line up with TRBD2. Per germline, CDR1 PRHDT and CDR2 FYEKMQ (reference sequence). With 1 base clipped from V and 4 bases from J, the junction kept 1 base outside the gene matches. The CDR3 spans 14 residues. In DNA, the CDR3 is TGTGCCAGCAGCTTAGACGGGAGGGCAGATACGCAGTATTTT. It encodes CASSLDGRADTQYF. Together with reference TRBV13 and TRBJ2-3, the CDR3 gives the full variable domain: AAGVIQSPRHLIKEKRETATLKCYPIPRHDTVYWYQQGPGQDPQFLISFYEKMQSDKGSIPDRFSAQQFSDYHSELNMSSLELGDSALYFCASSLDGRADTQYFGPGTRLTVL.

The genes are TRBV4-1 and TRBJ1-5; D gene unclear. Trimming removed 8 bases from V and 3 bases from J, with 17 bases in between. This CDR3 comprises 15 residues. Per the germline V gene, CDR1 is MGHRA and CDR2 is YSYEKL. The CDR3: CASGDFGRINQPQHF. The CDR3 nucleotides are TGCGCCAGCGGCGACTTCGGACGGATCAATCAGCCCCAGCATTTT.

This clone has a single count. This chain joins TRBV4-2 and TRBJ1-5, with a weak D call TRBD1 (5 bases). Germline CDR1 reads LGHNA; CDR2 reads YNFKEQ. The V and J ends lost 2 bases and 0 bases respectively, with 11 bases between them. The CDR3 totals 16 residues. In DNA, the CDR3 is TGTGCCAGCAGCCAATTGGTGGGGGTTAGCAATCAGCCCCAGCATTTT. It codes for CASSQLVGVSNQPQHF.

The V gene is TRBV18, the J gene TRBJ2-7; 11 bases map to TRBD1. Germline V gene data show CDR1 as KGHSH and CDR2 as LQKENI. V dropped 4 bases and J dropped 2; count of bases not matched to a gene: 1. The CDR3 has 14 residues. The DNA of the CDR3 is TGTGCCAGCTCACAGGACAGGGGGCCCTACGAGCAGTACTTC. Amino acids: CASSQDRGPYEQYF.

This sequence joins TRBV18 and TRBJ2-5; TRBD2 matches 12 bases. V gave up 4 bases and J gave up 2 bases; unmatched junction bases: 5. Germline values: CDR1 KGHSH, CDR2 LQKENI. The CDR3 is 16 residues long. DNA for the CDR3: TGTGCCAGCTCACGGTCTAGCGGGAGGGATCAAGAGACCCAGTACTTC. Amino acids: CASSRSSGRDQETQYF.

A few counts support this clone. The chain combines TRBV5-1 with TRBJ1-4, with D perhaps matching TRBD1 (5 bases). The V and J ends lost 4 bases and 10 bases respectively, with 20 bases between them. Per germline, CDR1 SGHRS and CDR2 YFSETQ. CDR3 length equals 15 residues. CDR3 amino acids: CASSQNQGNQAKLFF. Here the CDR3 DNA reads TGCGCCAGCAGCCAAAACCAGGGAAACCAGGCAAAACTGTTTTTT.

The rearrangement uses TRBV7-8 and TRBJ1-5, with D tentatively TRBD1 (5 bases). Germline CDR1 SGHVS, CDR2 FQNEAQ. Trimming pared 1 base from V and 1 base from J, leaving 14 bases between. CDR3 length equals 17 residues. The CDR3 DNA reads as TGTGCCAGCAGCTTAGAAATTGGGGGAATGAGCAATCAGCCCCAGCATTTT. Amino acid sequence: CASSLEIGGMSNQPQHF.

This rearrangement joins TRBV7-3 to TRBJ2-2; D remains ambiguous. This CDR3 spans 16 amino acids. The germline V gene encodes CDR1 SGHTA and CDR2 FQGTGA. Trimming stripped 2 bases from V and 0 bases from J, with 10 bases between. CDR3 residues: CASSLGDVANTGELFF. CDR3 in DNA: TGTGCCAGCAGCTTAGGAGACGTCGCGAACACCGGGGAGCTGTTTTTT.

The chain combines TRBV9 with TRBJ2-2; no definite D call. Germline assignment: CDR1 SGDLS and CDR2 YYNGEE. The CDR3 runs to 15 residues. Trimming removed 0 bases from V and 2 bases from J, with 8 bases in between. For the CDR3, the DNA is TGTGCCAGCAGCGTAGAGGGCAGAAACACCGGGGAGCTGTTTTTT. Translating it yields CASSVEGRNTGELFF.

The genes are TRBV19 and TRBJ2-7, with 10 bases fitting TRBD2. This CDR3 has 16 residues. Germline V gene sequence: CDR1 LNHDA, CDR2 SQIVND (reference sequence). The V segment lost 4 bases and the J segment 7 bases; nucleotides outside the gene matches: 13. The CDR3 DNA reads TGTGCCAGTAGTAAGGCTAGCGGGAGTTTAATCGGTGAGCAGTACTTC. Translated: CASSKASGSLIGEQYF.

The chain combines TRBV10-3 with TRBJ1-5, with 8 bases matching TRBD1. Germline V gene data show CDR1 as ENHRY and CDR2 as SYGVKD. CDR3 size: 15 residues. V dropped 2 bases and J dropped 6; count of bases not matched to a gene: 6. The CDR3: CAISENRGDSQPQHF. DNA of the CDR3: TGTGCCATCAGTGAGAACAGGGGGGACAGTCAGCCCCAGCATTTT.

The chain joins TRBV29-1 to TRBJ2-5; TRBD2 agrees at 8 bases. The germline CDR1 and CDR2 sequences are SQVTM and ANQGSEA. This CDR3 spans 12 amino acids. V gave up 5 bases and J gave up 5 bases; unmatched junction bases: 4. The chain's CDR3 is CSVMSGGETQYF. The DNA of the CDR3 is TGCAGCGTTATGTCGGGAGGGGAGACCCAGTACTTC.

The rearrangement links TRBV10-1 to TRBJ2-7; 8 nucleotides match TRBD1. This CDR3 contains 15 residues. J was trimmed by 3 bases and V by 4 bases; bases with no gene match: 8. Germline V CDR1 and CDR2: WNHNN, SYGVQD (reference sequence). The CDR3 DNA reads as TGCGCCAGCAGTGCAAAAAGGACAGGGAACTACGAGCAGTACTTC. Protein product: CASSAKRTGNYEQYF.

J is TRBJ1-1 and V is TRBV6-6; the D gene is possibly TRBD1 (6 bases). Germline assignment: CDR1 MNHNY and CDR2 SVGAGI (reference sequence). This CDR3 region has 13 residues. Deletions cut 6 bases from V and 4 bases from J, with 12 bases between. The CDR3 here is CASRRQASTEAFF. In DNA form, the CDR3 reads TGTGCCAGCAGACGACAGGCGAGCACTGAAGCTTTCTTT.

This rearrangement joins TRBV6-1 to TRBJ2-1; D is ambiguous. V was shortened by 4 bases and J by 6 bases, with 10 bases between the two germline ends. Germline CDR1 is MNHNS and CDR2 is SASEGT. CDR3 length: 13 amino acids. CDR3 loop: CASSVLESNEQFF. CDR3 bases: TGTGCCAGCAGTGTTTTGGAGAGCAATGAGCAGTTCTTC.

The J gene is TRBJ1-2, the V gene TRBV5-1; 9 nucleotides match TRBD1. Germline V gives CDR1 SGHRS, CDR2 YFSETQ. Trimming cost V 4 bases and J 6 bases; bases outside gene matches: 4. This CDR3 has 13 residues. CDR3 amino acids: CASSEGTGNGYTF. CDR3 nucleotides: TGCGCCAGCAGCGAGGGGACAGGGAATGGCTACACCTTC.

V usage is TRBV19 and J usage is TRBJ1-2; D unclear. The germline V and J ends were trimmed by 3 bases and 5 bases, with 7 bases remaining between them. The CDR3 extends over 12 amino acids. Germline lookup yields CDR1 LNHDA and CDR2 SQIVND (reference sequence). The CDR3 is CASSITNYGYTF. The CDR3 DNA follows: TGTGCCAGTAGTATCACGAATTATGGCTACACCTTC.

The chain employs TRBV6-5 and TRBJ1-1; 8 nucleotides match TRBD1. Germline V gene sequence: CDR1 MNHEY, CDR2 SVGAGI. This CDR3 region has 12 residues. J was trimmed by 6 bases and V by 8 bases; bases with no gene match: 5. The CDR3 nucleotides are TGTGCCAGCGGGCAGGGGGCATCTGAAGCTTTCTTT. Translation: CASGQGASEAFF.

The chain joins TRBV5-1 to TRBJ2-3, with 8 nucleotides matching TRBD1. The trim removed 2 bases at V and 2 bases at J, leaving 7 bases unmatched. This CDR3 has 16 residues. The germline CDR1 and CDR2 sequences are SGHRS and YFSETQ. CDR3 loop: CASSLDGTGNTDTQYF. The CDR3 DNA follows: TGCGCCAGCAGCTTAGATGGGACAGGAAACACAGATACGCAGTATTTT.

The rearrangement uses TRBV6-5 and TRBJ1-4, with 11 bases that match TRBD1. From germline, CDR1 is MNHEY and CDR2 SVGAGI. The V segment lost 6 bases and the J segment 8 bases; nucleotides outside the gene matches: 2. This CDR3 has 13 residues. The CDR3 reads CASRDRGREKLFF. The CDR3 bases are TGTGCCAGCAGGGACAGGGGGCGCGAAAAACTGTTTTTT.

This chain connects TRBV29-1 to TRBJ2-2; no clear D gene. CDR3 length: 13 amino acids. Trimming removed 6 bases at V and 4 bases at J, with 12 bases between. Germline assignment: CDR1 SQVTM and CDR2 ANQGSEA. CDR3 region: CSVPGLFTGELFF. CDR3 nucleotide sequence: TGCAGCGTCCCTGGCCTATTCACCGGGGAGCTGTTTTTT.

This rearrangement joins TRBV7-3 to TRBJ1-1; the D is unclear. V lost 2 bases, J lost 5 bases, and 12 bases lay in between. CDR3 length equals 14 residues. The germline gives CDR1 SGHTA, CDR2 FQGTGA. The CDR3 bases are TGTGCCAGCAGCTTATCATTAGGGTGGACTGAAGCTTTCTTT. Translating it yields CASSLSLGWTEAFF.

This clone came up once. This sequence joins TRBV7-6 and TRBJ2-2, with 10 bases lining up with TRBD2. The germline gives CDR1 SGHVS, CDR2 FNYEAQ. Unmatched junction bases numbered 5, after V lost 0 bases and J lost 7 bases. The CDR3 runs to 16 residues. The CDR3 loop reads CASSLALTSGFGELFF. CDR3 DNA: TGTGCCAGCAGCTTAGCGCTGACTAGCGGGTTCGGGGAGCTGTTTTTT.

The V call is TRBV27, the J call TRBJ2-3; TRBD1 agrees at 8 bases. The V segment lost 3 bases and the J segment 2 bases; nucleotides outside the gene matches: 4. CDR1 is MNHEY and CDR2 is SMNVEV in the germline V gene (reference sequence). This CDR3 comprises 15 residues. CDR3 region: CASSLGTGLTDTQYF. Written as DNA, the CDR3 is TGTGCCAGCAGTTTGGGGACAGGCCTCACAGATACGCAGTATTTT.

V and J are TRBV10-3 and TRBJ2-7; possibly TRBD1 or TRBD2 for D (7 bases each). The CDR3 totals 12 residues. The V gene lost 7 bases and the J gene lost 6 bases, with 13 bases spanning the gap. Germline-derived CDR1 and CDR2 are ENHRY and SYGVKD. The CDR3 here is CAINPGGGEQYF. Written as DNA, the CDR3 is TGTGCCATCAATCCAGGGGGGGGCGAGCAGTACTTC.